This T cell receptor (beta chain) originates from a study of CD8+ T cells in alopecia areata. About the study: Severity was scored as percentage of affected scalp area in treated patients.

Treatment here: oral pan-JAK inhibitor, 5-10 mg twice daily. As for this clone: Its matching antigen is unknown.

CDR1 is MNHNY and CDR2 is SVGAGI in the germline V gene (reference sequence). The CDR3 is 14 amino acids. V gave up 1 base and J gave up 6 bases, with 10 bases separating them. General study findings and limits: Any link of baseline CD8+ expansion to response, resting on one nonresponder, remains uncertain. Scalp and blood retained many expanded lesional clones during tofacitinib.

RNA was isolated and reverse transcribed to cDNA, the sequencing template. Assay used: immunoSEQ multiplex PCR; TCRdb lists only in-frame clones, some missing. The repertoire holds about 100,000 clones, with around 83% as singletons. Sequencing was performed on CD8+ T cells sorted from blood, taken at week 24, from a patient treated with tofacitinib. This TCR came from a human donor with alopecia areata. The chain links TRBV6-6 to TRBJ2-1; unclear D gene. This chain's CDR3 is CASSYYSTSNEQFF. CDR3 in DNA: TGTGCCAGCAGTTACTATTCCACCAGCAATGAGCAGTTCTTC.